The T cell receptor beta chain under discussion was sequenced for a study of blood T cell repertoires in COVID-19. The overall study: Samples of COVID-19 (acute and convalescent) were obtained from the United States, Italy and Spain. PBMCs, B-cell-depleted T cells, or T cells were the source of the cDNA or gDNA that made up the material.

Germline values: CDR1 SGHNT, CDR2 YYREEE (reference sequence). The CDR3 contains 17 residues. Trimming removed 3 bases from V and 4 bases from J, with 19 bases in between. Original processing notes: Amplified reference gene primers provided the basis for estimating nucleated cell counts. Produced via immunoSEQ multiplex PCR; TCRdb's table is partial and in-frame only. V and J calls and clone size come straight from that table; D and trimming were deduced from the DNA. Altogether 95,000 to 120,000 clones are present, 85% being singletons, with the ten largest covering about 13%. This clone was recorded a few times.

The chain joins TRBV5-4 to TRBJ2-2; D call uncertain. This receptor was obtained from a human donor in a cohort sampled during active COVID-19. The sequencing sample was made of peripheral blood. The CDR3 protein is CASSSAVGSTSTGELFF. CDR3 in DNA: TGTGCCAGCAGCTCCGCTGTTGGTAGTACTTCCACCGGGGAGCTGTTTTTT.